This TCR beta chain was obtained from a study of cytomegalovirus exposure and HLA in healthy donors. For the study at large: It was reported in a later analysis that the same platform had been used for the 110 or so validation repertoires as for the approximately 670 first-cohort repertoires. Study-wide results and limits: Researchers catalogued roughly 150 TCR beta chains as cytomegalovirus-associated.

This clone has only one observation. The antigen is unknown. Sequenced by immunoSEQ multiplex PCR; TCRdb stores in-frame clones only, minus some. This table holds 45,000 to 60,000 clones, over 85% found once. The donors were in the roughly 130-subject validation cohort, distinct from the 666-subject first cohort. This CDR3 spans 16 amino acids. CDR1 LNHDA and CDR2 SQIVND come from the germline V gene (reference sequence). The V end lost 5 bases, the J end lost 7 bases, and 23 bases lay between the germline ends. The sequenced sample was PBMCs. The sequence came from a young woman in good health and CMV-seronegative. V gene TRBV19 combines with J gene TRBJ1-2; maybe TRBD1 (5 bases). CDR3 in DNA: TGTGCCAGTAGTCCTGACCCCGGCAGGGAGGGAGGTGGCTACACCTTC. Amino acids: CASSPDPGREGGGYTF.